This TCR beta chain was found in a study of blood T cells in healthy people across ages. For the second PCR, which ran for roughly 6 to 11 cycles, a sample-barcoded 5' primer and a J-beta primer mix were used. With 12 random nucleotides, a template-switch adaptor tagged each individual cDNA molecule. Sequencing of every sample gave 3 million or more CDR3-containing paired-end reads. TCRdb re-analysed the 5' RACE reads in MiXCR, keeping a single row per CDR3 protein. The table shows about 750,000 distinct CDR3 sequences, with about 48% occurring only once. A remark on this clonotype: Its antigen is undetermined.

CDR3 length: 15 residues. The germline gives CDR1 MDHEN, CDR2 SYDVKM. The germline V and J ends were trimmed by 5 bases and 14 bases, with 26 bases remaining between them. Findings and limits, study-wide: Nothing was known about donor CMV status, and this possibly confounded expanded clonotype changes.

The chain combines TRBV28 with TRBJ2-3; a possible D gene is TRBD1 (6 bases). The source is an elderly man in good health. The sample taken for sequencing was blood. In DNA, the CDR3 is TGTGCCAGCAGTCCAATACAGGGAGAGTACAGATACGCGTATTTT. Amino acids: CASSPIQGEYRYAYF.